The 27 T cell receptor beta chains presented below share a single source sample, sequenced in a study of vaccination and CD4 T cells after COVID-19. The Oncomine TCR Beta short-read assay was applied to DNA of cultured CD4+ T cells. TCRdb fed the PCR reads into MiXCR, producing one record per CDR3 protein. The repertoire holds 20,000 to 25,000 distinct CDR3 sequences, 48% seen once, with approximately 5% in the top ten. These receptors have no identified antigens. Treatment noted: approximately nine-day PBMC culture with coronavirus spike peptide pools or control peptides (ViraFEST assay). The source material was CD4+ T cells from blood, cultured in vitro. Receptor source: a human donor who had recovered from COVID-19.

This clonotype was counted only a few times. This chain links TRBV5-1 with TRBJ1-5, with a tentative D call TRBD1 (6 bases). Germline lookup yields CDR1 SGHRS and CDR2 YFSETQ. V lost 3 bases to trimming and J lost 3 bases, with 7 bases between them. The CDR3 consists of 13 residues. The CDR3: CASSSGDNQPQHF. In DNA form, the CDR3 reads TGCGCCAGCAGCTCAGGGGACAATCAGCCCCAGCATTTT.

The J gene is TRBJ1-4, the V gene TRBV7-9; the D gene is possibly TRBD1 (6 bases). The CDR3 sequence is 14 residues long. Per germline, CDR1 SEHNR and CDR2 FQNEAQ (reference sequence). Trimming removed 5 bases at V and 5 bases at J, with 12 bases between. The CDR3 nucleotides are TGTGCCAGCAGCCTCCTGACAGGCAATGAAAAACTGTTTTTT. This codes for CASSLLTGNEKLFF.

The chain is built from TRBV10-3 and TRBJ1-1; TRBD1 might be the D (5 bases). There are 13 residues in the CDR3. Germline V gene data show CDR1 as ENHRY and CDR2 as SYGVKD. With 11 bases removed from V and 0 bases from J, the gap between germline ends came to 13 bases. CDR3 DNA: TGTGCCGCGGAAAGGGGCTTGAACACTGAAGCTTTCTTT. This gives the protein CAAERGLNTEAFF.

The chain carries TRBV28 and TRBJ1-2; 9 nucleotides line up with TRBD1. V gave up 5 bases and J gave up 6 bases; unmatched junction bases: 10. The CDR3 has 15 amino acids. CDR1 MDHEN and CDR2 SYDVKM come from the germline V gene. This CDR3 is CASSPPGTGIHGYTF. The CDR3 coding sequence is TGTGCCAGCAGTCCTCCTGGGACAGGGATCCATGGCTACACCTTC.

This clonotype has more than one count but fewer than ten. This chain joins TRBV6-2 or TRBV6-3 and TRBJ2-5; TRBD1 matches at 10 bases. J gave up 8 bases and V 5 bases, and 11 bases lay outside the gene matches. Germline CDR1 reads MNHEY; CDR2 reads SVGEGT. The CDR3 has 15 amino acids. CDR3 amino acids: CASSSGQGVTSTQYF. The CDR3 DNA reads TGTGCCAGCAGTAGTGGACAGGGGGTTACAAGCACCCAGTACTTC.

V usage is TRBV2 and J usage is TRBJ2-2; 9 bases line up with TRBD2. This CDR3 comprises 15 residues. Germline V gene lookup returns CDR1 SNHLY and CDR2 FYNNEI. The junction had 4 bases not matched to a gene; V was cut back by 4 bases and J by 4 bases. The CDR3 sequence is CASSVGGRATGELFF. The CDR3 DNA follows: TGTGCCAGCAGTGTTGGCGGGAGGGCCACCGGGGAGCTGTTTTTT. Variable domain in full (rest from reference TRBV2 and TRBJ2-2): EPEVTQTPSHQVTQMGQEVILRCVPISNHLYFYWYRQILGQKVEFLVSFYNNEISEKSEIFDDQFSVERPDGSNFTLKIRSTKLEDSAMYFCASSVGGRATGELFFGEGSRLTVL.

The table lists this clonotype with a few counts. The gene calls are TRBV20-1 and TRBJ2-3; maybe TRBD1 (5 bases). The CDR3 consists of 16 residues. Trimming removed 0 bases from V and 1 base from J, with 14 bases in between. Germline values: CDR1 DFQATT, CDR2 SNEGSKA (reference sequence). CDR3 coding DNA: TGCAGTGCTAGAGATCCGCAGGGCTGGGGCACAGATACGCAGTATTTT. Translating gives CSARDPQGWGTDTQYF.

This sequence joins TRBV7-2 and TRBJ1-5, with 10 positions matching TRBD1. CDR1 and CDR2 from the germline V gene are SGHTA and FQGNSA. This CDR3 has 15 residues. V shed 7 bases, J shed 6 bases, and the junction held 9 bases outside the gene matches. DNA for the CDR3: TGTGCCAGCACCCCCGGCGGACAGGGGGGTCAGCCCCAGCATTTT. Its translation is CASTPGGQGGQPQHF.

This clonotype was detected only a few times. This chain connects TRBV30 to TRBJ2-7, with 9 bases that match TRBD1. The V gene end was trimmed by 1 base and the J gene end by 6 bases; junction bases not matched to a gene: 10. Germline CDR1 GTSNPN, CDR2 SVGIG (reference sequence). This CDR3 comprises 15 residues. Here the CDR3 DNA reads TGTGCCTGGAGTGCCCTACAGGGGGCAGCCGGCGAGCAGTACTTC. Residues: CAWSALQGAAGEQYF.

The CDR3 nucleotides read TGTGCCAGCAGCATCGGACAGGGATTGAGCACTGAAGCTTTCTTT. Translation: CASSIGQGLSTEAFF. The chain is built from TRBV5-4 and TRBJ1-1; 8 bases match TRBD1. V was pared by 4 bases and J by 4 bases, with 9 bases of the junction left unmatched. The germline gives CDR1 SGHNT, CDR2 YYREEE (reference sequence). The CDR3 consists of 15 residues.

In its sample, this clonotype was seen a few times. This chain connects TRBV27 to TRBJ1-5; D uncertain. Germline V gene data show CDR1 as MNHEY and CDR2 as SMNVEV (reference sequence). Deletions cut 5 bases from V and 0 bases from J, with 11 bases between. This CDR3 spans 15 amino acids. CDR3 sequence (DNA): TGTGCCAGCAGTCTCTCAGTAGATAGCAATCAGCCCCAGCATTTT. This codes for CASSLSVDSNQPQHF.

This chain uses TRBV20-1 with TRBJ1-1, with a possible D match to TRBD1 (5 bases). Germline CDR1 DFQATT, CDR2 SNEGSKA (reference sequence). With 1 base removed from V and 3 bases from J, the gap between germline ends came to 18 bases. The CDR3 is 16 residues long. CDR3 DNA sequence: TGCAGTGCTAGAGTCTCGGGGGGGACGGGGGACACTGAAGCTTTCTTT. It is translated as CSARVSGGTGDTEAFF.

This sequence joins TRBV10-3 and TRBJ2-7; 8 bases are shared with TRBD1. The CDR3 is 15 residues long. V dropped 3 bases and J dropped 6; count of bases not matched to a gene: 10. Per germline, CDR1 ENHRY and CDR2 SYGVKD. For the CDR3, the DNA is TGTGCCATCAGTGATTCTACAGGGGGGAGGCGCGAGCAGTACTTC. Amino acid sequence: CAISDSTGGRREQYF.

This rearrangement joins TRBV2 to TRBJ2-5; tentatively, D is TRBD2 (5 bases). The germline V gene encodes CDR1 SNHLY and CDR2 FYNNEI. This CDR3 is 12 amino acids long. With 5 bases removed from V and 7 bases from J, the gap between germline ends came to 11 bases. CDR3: CASSLLEGTQYF. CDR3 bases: TGTGCCAGCAGTCTTCTAGAGGGGACCCAGTACTTC.

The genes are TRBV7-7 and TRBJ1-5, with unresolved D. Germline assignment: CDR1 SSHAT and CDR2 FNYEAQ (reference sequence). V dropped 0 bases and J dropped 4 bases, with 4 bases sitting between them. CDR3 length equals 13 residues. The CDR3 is CASSLAQNQPQHF. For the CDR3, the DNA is TGTGCCAGCAGCTTAGCCCAAAATCAGCCCCAGCATTTT.

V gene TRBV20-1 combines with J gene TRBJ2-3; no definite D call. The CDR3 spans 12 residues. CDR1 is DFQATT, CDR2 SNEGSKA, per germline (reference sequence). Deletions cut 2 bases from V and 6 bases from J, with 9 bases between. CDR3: CSARTRADTQYF. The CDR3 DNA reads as TGCAGTGCTAGAACCCGGGCGGATACGCAGTATTTT.

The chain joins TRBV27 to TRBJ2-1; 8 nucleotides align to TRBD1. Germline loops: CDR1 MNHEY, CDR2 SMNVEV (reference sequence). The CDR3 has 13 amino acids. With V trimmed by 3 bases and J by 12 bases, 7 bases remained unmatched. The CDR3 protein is CASSFGRGRRQFF. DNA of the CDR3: TGTGCCAGCAGTTTCGGCAGGGGGCGAAGGCAGTTCTTC.

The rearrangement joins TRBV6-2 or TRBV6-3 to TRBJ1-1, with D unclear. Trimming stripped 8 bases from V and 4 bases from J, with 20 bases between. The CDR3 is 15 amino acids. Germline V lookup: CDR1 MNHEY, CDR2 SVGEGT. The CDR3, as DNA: TGTGCCAGCCTAAGTCGTCGAGCCTTAGGCACTGAAGCTTTCTTT. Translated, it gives CASLSRRALGTEAFF.

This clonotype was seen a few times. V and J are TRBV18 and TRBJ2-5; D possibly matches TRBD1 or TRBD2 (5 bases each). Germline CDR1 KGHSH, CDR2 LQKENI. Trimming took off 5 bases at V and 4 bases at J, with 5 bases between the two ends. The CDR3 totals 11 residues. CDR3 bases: TGTGCCAGCTCAGGGGGAGAGACCCAGTACTTC. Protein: CASSGGETQYF.

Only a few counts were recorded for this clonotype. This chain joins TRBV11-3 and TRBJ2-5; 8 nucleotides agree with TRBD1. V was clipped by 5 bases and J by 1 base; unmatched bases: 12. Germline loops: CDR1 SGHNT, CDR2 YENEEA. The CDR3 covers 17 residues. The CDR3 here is CASSTGIPGTGQETQYF. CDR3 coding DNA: TGTGCCAGCAGCACCGGGATACCTGGGACAGGCCAAGAGACCCAGTACTTC.

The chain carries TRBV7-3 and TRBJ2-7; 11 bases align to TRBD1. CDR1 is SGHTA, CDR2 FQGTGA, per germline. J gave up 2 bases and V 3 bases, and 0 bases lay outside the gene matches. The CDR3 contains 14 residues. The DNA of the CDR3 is TGTGCCAGCAGCTTGGGACAGGGGGCCTACGAGCAGTACTTC. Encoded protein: CASSLGQGAYEQYF.

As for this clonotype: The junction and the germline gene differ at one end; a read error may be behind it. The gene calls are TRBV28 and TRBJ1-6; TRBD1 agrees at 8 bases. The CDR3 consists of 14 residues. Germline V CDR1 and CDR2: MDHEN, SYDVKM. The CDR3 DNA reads TGTGCCGGCAGGGGGACAGGTCTTAATTCACCCCTCCACTTT. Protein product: CAGRGTGLNSPLHF.

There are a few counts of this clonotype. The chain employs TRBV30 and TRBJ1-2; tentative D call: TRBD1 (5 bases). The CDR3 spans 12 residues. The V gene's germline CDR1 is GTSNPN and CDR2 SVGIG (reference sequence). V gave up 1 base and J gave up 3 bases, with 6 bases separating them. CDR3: CAWSGQYYGYTF. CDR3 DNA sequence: TGTGCCTGGAGTGGACAGTACTATGGCTACACCTTC.

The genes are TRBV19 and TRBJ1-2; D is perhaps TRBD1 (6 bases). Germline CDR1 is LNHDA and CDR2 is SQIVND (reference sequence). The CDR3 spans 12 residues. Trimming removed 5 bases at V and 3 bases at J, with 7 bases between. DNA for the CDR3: TGTGCCAGTAGTGGGACATACTATGGCTACACCTTC. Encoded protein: CASSGTYYGYTF.

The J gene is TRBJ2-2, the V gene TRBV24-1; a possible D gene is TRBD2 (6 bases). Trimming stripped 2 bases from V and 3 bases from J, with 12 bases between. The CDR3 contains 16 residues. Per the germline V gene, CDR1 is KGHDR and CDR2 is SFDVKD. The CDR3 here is CATSDSSGSYTGELFF. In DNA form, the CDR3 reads TGTGCCACCAGTGATTCAAGCGGGTCCTACACCGGGGAGCTGTTTTTT.

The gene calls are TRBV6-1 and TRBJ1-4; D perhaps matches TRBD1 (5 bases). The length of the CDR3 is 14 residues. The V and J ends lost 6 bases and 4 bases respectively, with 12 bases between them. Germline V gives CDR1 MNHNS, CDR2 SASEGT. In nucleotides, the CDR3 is TGTGCCAGCAGACCCGACAGAATTAATGAAAAACTGTTTTTT. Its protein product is CASRPDRINEKLFF.

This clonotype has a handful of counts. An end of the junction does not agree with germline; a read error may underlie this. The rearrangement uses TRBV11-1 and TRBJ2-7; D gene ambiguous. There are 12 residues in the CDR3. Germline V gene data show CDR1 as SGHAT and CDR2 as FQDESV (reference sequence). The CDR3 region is CASSLGSFEQYF. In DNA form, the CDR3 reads TGTGCCAGCAGCTTAGGCTCCTTCGAGCAGTACTTC.